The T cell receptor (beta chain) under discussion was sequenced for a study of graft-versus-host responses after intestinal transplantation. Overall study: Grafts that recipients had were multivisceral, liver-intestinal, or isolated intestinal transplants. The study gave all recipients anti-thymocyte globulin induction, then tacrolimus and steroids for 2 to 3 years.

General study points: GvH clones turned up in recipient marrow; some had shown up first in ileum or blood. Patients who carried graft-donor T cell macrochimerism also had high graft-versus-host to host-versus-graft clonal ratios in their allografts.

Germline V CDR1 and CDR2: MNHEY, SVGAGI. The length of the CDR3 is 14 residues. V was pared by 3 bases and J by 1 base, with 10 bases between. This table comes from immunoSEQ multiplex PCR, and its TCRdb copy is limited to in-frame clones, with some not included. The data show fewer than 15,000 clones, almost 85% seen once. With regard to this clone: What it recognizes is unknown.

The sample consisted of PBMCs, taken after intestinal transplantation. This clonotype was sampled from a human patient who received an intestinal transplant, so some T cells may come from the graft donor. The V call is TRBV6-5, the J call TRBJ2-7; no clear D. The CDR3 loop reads CASSYCTPSYEQYF. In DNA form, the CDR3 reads TGTGCCAGCAGTTATTGTACCCCTTCCTACGAGCAGTACTTC.